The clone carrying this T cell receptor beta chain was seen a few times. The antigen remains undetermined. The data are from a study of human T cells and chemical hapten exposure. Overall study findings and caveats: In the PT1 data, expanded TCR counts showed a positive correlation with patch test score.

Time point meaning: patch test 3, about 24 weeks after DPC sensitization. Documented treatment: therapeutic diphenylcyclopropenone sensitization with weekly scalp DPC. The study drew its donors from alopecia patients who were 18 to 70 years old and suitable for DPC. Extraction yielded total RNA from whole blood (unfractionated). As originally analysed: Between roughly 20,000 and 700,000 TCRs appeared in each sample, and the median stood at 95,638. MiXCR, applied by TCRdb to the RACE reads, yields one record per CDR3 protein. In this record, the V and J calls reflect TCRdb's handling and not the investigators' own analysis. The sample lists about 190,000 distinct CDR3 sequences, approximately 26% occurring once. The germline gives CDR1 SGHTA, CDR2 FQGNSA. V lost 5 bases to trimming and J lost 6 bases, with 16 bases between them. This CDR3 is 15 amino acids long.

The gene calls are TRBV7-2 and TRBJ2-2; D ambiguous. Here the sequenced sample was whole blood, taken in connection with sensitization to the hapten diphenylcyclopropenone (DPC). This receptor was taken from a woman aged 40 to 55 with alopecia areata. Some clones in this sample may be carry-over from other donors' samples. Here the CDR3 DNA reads TGTGCCAGCAGCCCCCCGAGAGCTGGATCCGGGGAGCTGTTTTTT. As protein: CASSPPRAGSGELFF.